Listed here are 26 T cell receptor beta chains from one sample, sequenced in a study of OX40 agonist ivuxolimab in advanced cancers. Libraries were prepared by immunoSEQ multiplex PCR; TCRdb keeps only in-frame clonotypes and omits some of them. Here the sample spans 73,000 or so clones, 70% to 90% being singletons. Sequencing was performed on CD4+ or CD8+ T cells sorted from blood, taken in a trial of the OX40 agonist ivuxolimab. The receptor set was obtained from an adult with an advanced solid tumor such as melanoma, head and neck, liver or kidney cancer.

This clone is classed as medium-sized (0.01 to 0.1%). The rearrangement joins TRBV29-1 to TRBJ1-2; D gene uncertain. V dropped 1 base and J dropped 8 bases, with 8 bases sitting between them. The CDR3 consists of 11 residues. From germline, CDR1 is SQVTM and CDR2 ANQGSEA. The CDR3 is CSVEAEEGYTF. CDR3 coding DNA: TGCAGCGTTGAAGCGGAGGAAGGCTACACCTTC.

The DNA for the CDR3 is TGCGCCAGCAGCCCCCGGCCTGAGCAGTTCTTC. This translates into CASSPRPEQFF. J is TRBJ2-1 and V is TRBV4-3; D not resolved. The length of the CDR3 is 11 residues. The germline V gene has CDR1 LGHNA and CDR2 YSLEER. Trimming took off 4 bases at V and 9 bases at J, with 7 bases between the two ends.

The rearrangement joins TRBV6-5 to TRBJ1-2, with TRBD1 identical over 8 bases. The V gene end was trimmed by 2 bases and the J gene end by 8 bases; junction bases not matched to a gene: 7. Germline V gene sequence: CDR1 MNHEY, CDR2 SVGAGI. CDR3 size: 14 residues. CDR3 in amino acids: CASSYQGQGSGYTF. The DNA of the CDR3 is TGTGCCAGCAGTTACCAAGGACAGGGTAGCGGCTACACCTTC.

This chain links TRBV6-5 with TRBJ2-2; no clear D. Germline CDR1 reads MNHEY; CDR2 reads SVGAGI. V shed 2 bases and J shed 8 bases, with 6 bases lying between them. This CDR3 region has 12 residues. The CDR3 region is CASSYVRGELFF. DNA of the CDR3: TGTGCCAGCAGTTACGTGCGTGGGGAGCTGTTTTTT.

The chain combines TRBV30 with TRBJ1-5; TRBD1 is a possible D gene (5 bases). With 0 bases removed from V and 7 bases from J, the gap between germline ends came to 10 bases. This CDR3 is 13 amino acids long. The germline gives CDR1 GTSNPN, CDR2 SVGIG (reference sequence). Here the CDR3 reads CAWSVRGDQPQHF. In nucleotides, the CDR3 is TGTGCCTGGAGTGTACGGGGGGACCAGCCCCAGCATTTT.

The chain is built from TRBV7-2 and TRBJ1-2; possibly TRBD1 for D (5 bases). The CDR3 runs to 17 residues. Trimming pared 5 bases from V and 4 bases from J, leaving 23 bases between. Germline CDR1 SGHTA, CDR2 FQGNSA. This CDR3 reads CASSGQSGPGGGYGYTF. In nucleotides, the CDR3 is TGTGCCAGCAGCGGACAATCGGGACCGGGCGGAGGCTATGGCTACACCTTC.

V usage is TRBV19 and J usage is TRBJ1-2; D might be TRBD1 (6 bases). Trimming shortened V by 5 bases and J by 7 bases, and 14 bases separated the two germline ends. CDR3 length: 13 residues. Looked up from germline, CDR1 is LNHDA and CDR2 is SQIVND (reference sequence). CDR3 sequence reads: CASSRGGYFGYTF. The CDR3 nucleotides are TGTGCCAGTAGTCGAGGGGGATACTTTGGCTACACCTTC.

This chain links TRBV5-1 with TRBJ2-1, with a weak D call TRBD1 (6 bases). Germline CDR1 SGHRS, CDR2 YFSETQ. V dropped 1 base and J dropped 5 bases, with 16 bases sitting between them. This CDR3 has 16 residues. The CDR3 DNA is TGCGCCAGCAGCTTGCGAAGCAGGGGTTACGACAATGAGCAGTTCTTC. Its translation is CASSLRSRGYDNEQFF. The full variable domain, its missing parts supplied by reference TRBV5-1 and TRBJ2-1, is KAGVTQTPRYLIKTRGQQVTLSCSPISGHRSVSWYQQTPGQGLQFLFEYFSETQRNKGNFPGRFSGRQFSNSRSEMNVSTLELGDSALYLCASSLRSRGYDNEQFFGPGTRLTVL.

The chain links TRBV7-2 to TRBJ2-5; D remains ambiguous. Germline V lookup: CDR1 SGHTA, CDR2 FQGNSA. V dropped 3 bases and J dropped 1 base, with 9 bases sitting between them. This CDR3 spans 14 amino acids. CDR3 nucleotides: TGTGCCAGCAGCTTTGTAGTAGCCCAAGAGACCCAGTACTTC. This codes for CASSFVVAQETQYF.

The genes are TRBV2 and TRBJ2-7; possibly TRBD1 for D (5 bases). The germline gives CDR1 SNHLY, CDR2 FYNNEI. The CDR3 totals 11 residues. The germline V and J ends were trimmed by 4 bases and 7 bases, with 8 bases remaining between them. The CDR3 loop reads CASSVRAEQYF. CDR3 nucleotide sequence: TGTGCCAGCAGTGTCAGGGCTGAGCAGTACTTC.

The CDR3 coding sequence is TGTGCCAGCAGGGGGTCCCCCCGATATACGCAGTATTTT. It specifies CASRGSPRYTQYF. This chain uses TRBV28 with TRBJ2-3; D is unresolved. This CDR3 has 13 amino acids. The V gene's germline CDR1 is MDHEN and CDR2 SYDVKM. Trimming shortened V by 6 bases and J by 7 bases, and 14 bases separated the two germline ends.

The sample holds a few counts of this clone. The chain links TRBV4-1 to TRBJ1-5; D may be TRBD1 (6 bases). The ends were cut back, 2 bases at V and 4 bases at J, with 18 bases in the middle. Looked up from germline, CDR1 is MGHRA and CDR2 is YSYEKL. The CDR3 sequence is 17 residues long. The CDR3 loop is CASSQHTPKGGNQPQHF. Written as DNA, the CDR3 is TGCGCCAGCAGCCAACATACTCCTAAGGGGGGAAATCAGCCCCAGCATTTT.

This clone was seen a single time. CDR3 sequence: CASSRPGAGYGYTF. As DNA, the CDR3 is TGTGCCAGCAGCCGACCGGGGGCTGGCTATGGCTACACCTTC. The chain couples TRBV5-5 to TRBJ1-2; D may be TRBD1 (6 bases). Germline values: CDR1 SGHKS, CDR2 YYEKEE (reference sequence). The germline V and J ends were trimmed by 4 bases and 4 bases, with 14 bases remaining between them. The CDR3 is 14 amino acids.

V is TRBV21-1 and J is TRBJ2-3; TRBD2 reflects the table's D call only, with no check against the DNA. TRBV21-1 is a pseudogene. CDR3 size: 16 residues. This chain's CDR3 is CASSKFMWGGGDTQYF. The CDR3 DNA sequence: TGTGCCAGCAGCAAATTTATGTGGGGGGGCGGAGATACGCAGTATTTT.

The chain carries TRBV19 and TRBJ2-7; 8 bases are a match to TRBD1. Germline-derived CDR1 and CDR2 are LNHDA and SQIVND (reference sequence). V shed 6 bases, J shed 2 bases, and the junction held 9 bases outside the gene matches. This CDR3 contains 15 residues. The CDR3 reads CASRVRAGGPYEQYF. CDR3 coding DNA: TGTGCCAGTAGGGTAAGGGCAGGGGGCCCCTACGAGCAGTACTTC.

The V call is TRBV7-2, the J call TRBJ2-1, with a weak D call TRBD2 (5 bases). The germline V gene encodes CDR1 SGHTA and CDR2 FQGNSA. V shed 5 bases and J shed 0 bases, with 14 bases lying between them. This CDR3 spans 16 amino acids. This CDR3 reads CASSRETGSSYNEQFF. The CDR3 DNA reads as TGTGCCAGCAGCCGCGAAACGGGAAGCTCCTACAATGAGCAGTTCTTC.

The gene calls are TRBV7-2 and TRBJ2-7; 9 nucleotides agree with TRBD1. The CDR3 length is 16 residues. Germline CDR1 and CDR2: SGHTA and FQGNSA. With 4 bases clipped from V and 1 base from J, the junction kept 8 bases outside the gene matches. The CDR3 nucleotides read TGTGCCAGCAGCTCCGTTAAGACAGGGGGTTCCTACGAGCAGTACTTC. Its protein is CASSSVKTGGSYEQYF.

The chain carries TRBV7-2 and TRBJ1-2; D is uncertain. The germline CDR1 and CDR2 sequences are SGHTA and FQGNSA. The CDR3 extends over 14 amino acids. V was pared by 1 base and J by 5 bases, with 11 bases between. The CDR3 DNA follows: TGTGCCAGCAGCTTAGGGCCAACGGCGTATGGCTACACCTTC. Amino acid sequence: CASSLGPTAYGYTF.

The rearrangement joins TRBV6-5 to TRBJ1-1; D might be TRBD1 (6 bases). Germline CDR1 and CDR2: MNHEY and SVGAGI. The CDR3 length is 15 residues. Trimming removed 6 bases at V and 6 bases at J, with 20 bases between. Written as DNA, the CDR3 is TGTGCCAGCAGCCCCCTGGGGGGGCGGGTGGCTGAAGCTTTCTTT. Translation: CASSPLGGRVAEAFF.

This sequence joins TRBV7-9 and TRBJ2-1, with 10 bases identical to TRBD1. The CDR3 consists of 16 residues. Germline lookup yields CDR1 SEHNR and CDR2 FQNEAQ (reference sequence). V lost 4 bases to trimming and J lost 0 bases; unmatched junction nucleotides: 3. CDR3 in DNA: TGTGCCAGCAGCTCTCGGACAGGGGGCTCCTACAATGAGCAGTTCTTC. Its protein is CASSSRTGGSYNEQFF.

The chain carries TRBV27 and TRBJ2-5; possibly TRBD2 for D (5 bases). The germline V gene has CDR1 MNHEY and CDR2 SMNVEV (reference sequence). CDR3 length: 13 amino acids. Deletions cut 3 bases from V and 5 bases from J, with 10 bases between. For the CDR3, the DNA is TGTGCCAGCAGTTTGGCGGGCGTGGAGACCCAGTACTTC. As protein: CASSLAGVETQYF.

A word on this clone: The junction departs from the called germline gene at one end, perhaps through a read error. The rearrangement links TRBV30 to TRBJ2-7; weak D call: TRBD1 (6 bases). The CDR3 runs 11 residues. In germline, CDR1 is GTSNPN, CDR2 SVGIG (reference sequence). CDR3 bases: TGTGCCTGGAGCCTGGGACAAGCTTTTAGCTTC. Translating gives CAWSLGQAFSF.

This sequence joins TRBV19 and TRBJ2-7; the D gene is possibly TRBD1 (5 bases). The CDR3 is made up of 16 amino acids. The germline gives CDR1 LNHDA, CDR2 SQIVND (reference sequence). The V and J ends lost 5 bases and 3 bases respectively, with 20 bases between them. The CDR3 bases are TGTGCCAGTAGTGCCTCCGCCAGGGTAGTGGGCTACGAGCAGTACTTC. This encodes CASSASARVVGYEQYF.

The rearrangement joins TRBV7-6 to TRBJ2-5, with D perhaps matching TRBD2 (7 bases). The CDR3 has 16 residues. Germline lookup yields CDR1 SGHVS and CDR2 FNYEAQ. V lost 5 bases and J 4 bases, leaving 20 bases between the germline ends. The CDR3 is CASSPMGGAMRETQYF. The CDR3 bases are TGTGCCAGCAGCCCGATGGGGGGGGCGATGAGAGAGACCCAGTACTTC.

The gene calls are TRBV29-1 and TRBJ1-5; perhaps TRBD1 as D (5 bases). The germline V gene encodes CDR1 SQVTM and CDR2 ANQGSEA. V dropped 4 bases and J dropped 3 bases, with 13 bases sitting between them. The CDR3 is 14 amino acids. This CDR3 is CSVAPQEPNQPQHF. CDR3 DNA sequence: TGCAGCGTTGCCCCACAGGAACCCAATCAGCCCCAGCATTTT.

This clone has just a few counts. Distinct nucleotide sequences in the sample also encode this CDR3. This chain uses TRBV7-3 with TRBJ1-1; D not resolved. The CDR3 is 14 residues long. The germline V gene encodes CDR1 SGHTA and CDR2 FQGTGA. V was shortened by 1 base and J by 0 bases, with 6 bases between the two germline ends. The CDR3: CASSLNGLNTEAFF. The CDR3 DNA reads as TGTGCCAGCAGCTTAAACGGTCTGAACACTGAAGCTTTCTTT.